Here is one T cell receptor (beta chain) with its context. Its specificity is not known. Trimming at V came to 4 bases and at J to 8 bases, leaving 8 bases not matched to a gene. Germline CDR1 is LNHNV and CDR2 is YYDKDF (reference sequence). The CDR3 contains 14 residues. Assay: immunoSEQ multiplex PCR; the TCRdb copy retains only in-frame clones and omits some. Here the sample spans roughly 49,000 clones, 85% to 90% being singletons. The data are from a study of OX40 agonist ivuxolimab in advanced cancers. Overall study: Patient treatment consisted of intravenous ivuxolimab administration every 2 weeks at 0.01 to 10 mg/kg. Checkpoint inhibitors had been given previously to roughly 40% of patients.

Study-wide results and limits: The mean number of expanded clones was higher in CD8+ T cells than in CD4+. Some nonresponders likewise displayed low normalized T-cell clonal expansion.

The material sequenced was CD4+ or CD8+ T cells sorted from blood, taken in a trial of the OX40 agonist ivuxolimab. The V and J genes are TRBV15 and TRBJ1-2; 9 bases map to TRBD1. This TCR was recovered from an adult with an advanced solid tumor such as melanoma, head and neck, liver or kidney cancer. Here the CDR3 DNA reads TGTGCCACCAGCACGACAGGGGGATCTGGGGGCTACACCTTC. Protein product: CATSTTGGSGGYTF. Looking up the rest from reference TRBV15 and TRBJ1-2 gives the full variable domain: DAMVIQNPRYQVTQFGKPVTLSCSQTLNHNVMYWYQQKSSQAPKLLFHYYDKDFNNEADTPDNFQSRRPNTSFCFLDIRSPGLGDTAMYLCATSTTGGSGGYTFGSGTRLTVV.